The next 6 T cell receptor beta chains were all read from a single sample in a study of blood T cell repertoires in COVID-19. Libraries were prepared by immunoSEQ multiplex PCR; TCRdb keeps only in-frame clonotypes and omits some of them. The data show roughly 220,000 clones, around 84% seen once. The material sequenced was peripheral blood. The receptors stem from a man under 40 with active or convalescent COVID-19.

This chain links TRBV9 with TRBJ2-7, with D perhaps TRBD2 (5 bases). CDR1 and CDR2 (germline): SGDLS, YYNGEE. With 2 bases removed from V and 6 bases from J, the gap between germline ends came to 12 bases. The CDR3 has 13 amino acids. The CDR3 loop is CASSVHPRGEQYF. The DNA of the CDR3 is TGTGCCAGCAGCGTTCACCCCCGGGGCGAGCAGTACTTC.

This clone was counted a few times. The chain uses TRBV5-6 and TRBJ2-7; D call uncertain. This CDR3 has 14 amino acids. The germline CDR1 and CDR2 sequences are SGHDT and YYEEEE. V was trimmed by 1 base and J by 1 base, leaving 9 bases between them. CDR3 sequence reads: CASSLYYGSYEQYF. CDR3 nucleotide sequence: TGTGCCAGCAGCTTGTATTACGGTTCCTACGAGCAGTACTTC.

The chain has TRBV28 and TRBJ1-5; D gene ambiguous. The CDR3 is made up of 16 amino acids. The V end was cut by 2 bases, the J end by 0 bases, with 11 bases between. Germline V gene lookup returns CDR1 MDHEN and CDR2 SYDVKM. The CDR3 is CASSLTPSYSNQPQHF. In DNA, the CDR3 is TGTGCCAGCAGTTTAACCCCGAGTTATAGCAATCAGCCCCAGCATTTT.

This clone was detected once. The rearrangement joins TRBV25-1 to TRBJ2-2, with 9 bases matching TRBD1. The CDR3 is 14 residues long. Unmatched junction bases numbered 6, after V lost 7 bases and J lost 6 bases. Germline V gene sequence: CDR1 MGHDK, CDR2 SYGVNS. CDR3 sequence (DNA): TGTGCCAGCACTTGGGACAGGGTCGCCGGGGAGCTGTTTTTT. It encodes CASTWDRVAGELFF.

The chain has TRBV19 and TRBJ2-1; D not resolved. CDR1 is LNHDA and CDR2 is SQIVND in the germline V gene (reference sequence). The CDR3 totals 14 residues. Trimming left V 4 bases short and J 10 bases short, with 17 bases between. This CDR3 reads CASSTHSSPWEQFF. In nucleotides, the CDR3 is TGTGCCAGTAGTACCCACTCTTCTCCGTGGGAGCAGTTCTTC. The complete variable domain, with remaining parts taken from reference TRBV19 and TRBJ2-1, reads DGGITQSPKYLFRKEGQNVTLSCEQNLNHDAMYWYRQDPGQGLRLIYYSQIVNDFQKGDIAEGYSVSREKKESFPLTVTSAQKNPTAFYLCASSTHSSPWEQFFGPGTRLTVL.

The chain is built from TRBV12-3 or TRBV12-4 and TRBJ2-7; 10 nucleotides align to TRBD1. The CDR3 sequence is 13 residues long. J gave up 7 bases and V 8 bases, and 8 bases lay outside the gene matches. The CDR3 nucleotides are TGTGCCAGCGATGGACAGGGGGTAGGAGAGCAGTACTTC. Its protein product is CASDGQGVGEQYF.